These 25 T cell receptor beta chains share one sample of origin, sequenced in a study of CD8+ T cells in alopecia areata. The authors extracted RNA and reverse transcribed it into cDNA as the sequencing template. The protocol was immunoSEQ multiplex PCR, while the TCRdb copy is restricted to in-frame clones and leaves out a portion. The repertoire includes more than 150,000 clones, roughly three fifths of them detected once, and around an eighth sits in the top ten. The treatment: oral pan-JAK inhibitor, 5-10 mg twice daily. The material was CD8+ T cells sorted from blood, obtained at week 24, from a patient treated with tofacitinib. Every receptor here comes from a human donor with alopecia areata.

The sample holds a few counts of this clone. V usage is TRBV4-2 and J usage is TRBJ1-1; D not certain. CDR1 is LGHNA and CDR2 is YNFKEQ in the germline V gene. V gave up 0 bases and J gave up 1 base, with 9 bases separating them. This CDR3 has 15 amino acids. The CDR3 is CASSQDRKGNTEAFF. For the CDR3, the DNA is TGTGCCAGCAGCCAAGATAGGAAGGGGAACACTGAAGCTTTCTTT.

In this sample, this clone turned up a few times. The chain employs TRBV6-5 and TRBJ2-7, with D maybe TRBD1 (6 bases). Deletions cut 6 bases from V and 4 bases from J, with 16 bases between. The CDR3 has 14 amino acids. CDR1 is MNHEY and CDR2 is SVGAGI in the germline V gene. The CDR3 DNA reads TGTGCCAGCAGCCTCGTGAGCAGGGGTTACGAGCAGTACTTC. Amino acids: CASSLVSRGYEQYF.

The V gene is TRBV10-3, the J gene TRBJ2-7, with D maybe TRBD1 (5 bases). Deletions cut 6 bases from V and 0 bases from J, with 6 bases between. This CDR3 is built from 12 residues. Germline V gene sequence: CDR1 ENHRY, CDR2 SYGVKD. CDR3 in DNA: TGTGCCATCAGAACAGGCTCCTACGAGCAGTACTTC. Protein sequence: CAIRTGSYEQYF.

The chain joins TRBV6-5 to TRBJ1-2, with no clear D. Germline CDR1 and CDR2: MNHEY and SVGAGI. This CDR3 region has 13 residues. V lost 3 bases to trimming and J lost 8 bases, with 13 bases between them. CDR3: CASSYKRAGGYTF. The DNA for the CDR3 is TGTGCCAGCAGTTATAAAAGGGCTGGGGGCTACACCTTC.

The gene calls are TRBV5-6 and TRBJ2-3, with 7 bases lining up with TRBD1. The germline CDR1 and CDR2 sequences are SGHDT and YYEEEE. The CDR3 is made up of 16 amino acids. The J segment lost 1 base and the V segment lost 7 bases, leaving 12 bases of the junction unmatched. Here the CDR3 DNA reads TGTGCCAGCCAACAGGGGATCGGCATGGGCACAGATACGCAGTATTTT. It encodes CASQQGIGMGTDTQYF.

The chain combines TRBV6-6 with TRBJ1-5; no clear D gene. Germline assignment: CDR1 MNHNY and CDR2 SVGAGI (reference sequence). The ends were cut back, 5 bases at V and 4 bases at J, with 3 bases in the middle. This CDR3 region has 11 residues. CDR3 bases: TGTGCCAGCAGTCATAATCAGCCCCAGCATTTT. Translation: CASSHNQPQHF.

The CDR3 DNA reads as TGCAGCGCCGGACAGGCTCCTAACTATGGCTACACCTTC. It specifies CSAGQAPNYGYTF. The chain carries TRBV29-1 and TRBJ1-2, with 7 bases aligning to TRBD1. V was clipped by 7 bases and J by 0 bases; unmatched bases: 5. The CDR3 is 13 residues long. Germline CDR1 and CDR2: SQVTM and ANQGSEA.

The chain couples TRBV29-1 to TRBJ1-2, with D unresolved. The germline V and J ends were trimmed by 3 bases and 6 bases, with 2 bases remaining between them. Per the germline V gene, CDR1 is SQVTM and CDR2 is ANQGSEA. The CDR3 sequence is 9 residues long. The CDR3 sequence is CSVEDGYTF. The DNA for the CDR3 is TGCAGCGTTGAGGATGGCTACACCTTC.

This clone was detected many times. The chain links TRBV25-1 to TRBJ2-5; D unclear. The CDR3 extends over 14 amino acids. V lost 1 base to trimming and J lost 2 bases, with 8 bases between them. Germline lookup yields CDR1 MGHDK and CDR2 SYGVNS. The CDR3 reads CASSESGIQETQYF. The CDR3 DNA follows: TGTGCCAGCAGTGAATCGGGTATTCAAGAGACCCAGTACTTC.

Points on this clone: Other DNA sequences in this sample translate to the same CDR3. The chain uses TRBV6-1 and TRBJ1-1; 8 nucleotides match TRBD1. The CDR3 length is 12 residues. Germline V gives CDR1 MNHNS, CDR2 SASEGT. V shed 3 bases and J 8 bases; nucleotides not matched to a gene: 2. The CDR3 sequence: CASSDYRGEAFF. The CDR3 bases are TGTGCCAGCAGTGATTACAGGGGGGAAGCTTTCTTT.

The rearrangement links TRBV6-5 to TRBJ2-1; weak D call: TRBD1 (5 bases). Germline V lookup: CDR1 MNHEY, CDR2 SVGAGI. The CDR3 is 14 residues long. V lost 1 base to trimming and J lost 3 bases, with 7 bases between them. The DNA of the CDR3 is TGTGCCAGCAGTTACTTCCAGGGCTACAATGAGCAGTTCTTC. Translated, it gives CASSYFQGYNEQFF.

With respect to this clone: This sample includes further DNA sequences coding for the same CDR3. The rearrangement links TRBV7-9 to TRBJ1-5; D not certain. This CDR3 has 13 amino acids. The germline V and J ends were trimmed by 3 bases and 2 bases, with 5 bases remaining between them. The V gene's germline CDR1 is SEHNR and CDR2 FQNEAQ (reference sequence). The CDR3 here is CASSLVGNQPQHF. Written as DNA, the CDR3 is TGTGCCAGCAGCTTGGTTGGCAATCAGCCCCAGCATTTT.

V is TRBV29-1 and J is TRBJ1-2, with TRBD1 matching over 7 bases. CDR1 is SQVTM, CDR2 ANQGSEA, per germline. The trim removed 0 bases at V and 3 bases at J, leaving 4 bases unmatched. CDR3 length: 14 residues. This chain's CDR3 is CSVEEWGQYYGYTF. The CDR3 DNA sequence: TGCAGCGTTGAAGAGTGGGGACAGTACTATGGCTACACCTTC.

V usage is TRBV11-2 and J usage is TRBJ2-7; D is ambiguous. Germline V gene sequence: CDR1 SGHAT, CDR2 FQNNGV. V was shortened by 7 bases and J by 2 bases, with 9 bases between the two germline ends. This CDR3 is 12 amino acids long. The CDR3 loop is CASTNRPYEQYF. As DNA, the CDR3 is TGTGCCAGCACGAACCGACCCTACGAGCAGTACTTC.

V gene TRBV2 combines with J gene TRBJ1-5, with a weak D call TRBD1 (6 bases). There are 16 residues in the CDR3. The V end lost 3 bases, the J end lost 5 bases, and 17 bases lay between the germline ends. Germline CDR1 reads SNHLY; CDR2 reads FYNNEI. The CDR3 sequence is CASSDGSRAGDQPQHF. CDR3 coding DNA: TGTGCCAGCAGTGATGGGTCGCGGGCAGGGGATCAGCCCCAGCATTTT. Together with reference TRBV2 and TRBJ1-5, the CDR3 gives the full variable domain: EPEVTQTPSHQVTQMGQEVILRCVPISNHLYFYWYRQILGQKVEFLVSFYNNEISEKSEIFDDQFSVERPDGSNFTLKIRSTKLEDSAMYFCASSDGSRAGDQPQHFGDGTRLSIL.

On this clone: Other nucleotide sequences in the sample specify the same CDR3. This chain joins TRBV5-6 and TRBJ1-5; the D is unclear. CDR3 length equals 12 residues. Germline V CDR1 and CDR2: SGHDT, YYEEEE. V was trimmed by 1 base and J by 6 bases, leaving 5 bases between them. The CDR3: CASSLLGQPQHF. Written as DNA, the CDR3 is TGTGCCAGCAGCTTGTTGGGTCAGCCCCAGCATTTT.

The genes are TRBV12-5 and TRBJ2-5; D possibly uses TRBD1 or TRBD2 (6 bases each). The CDR3 is 15 amino acids. The ends were cut back, 2 bases at V and 4 bases at J, with 14 bases in the middle. Germline CDR1 and CDR2: LGHNT and FRNRAP. CDR3 bases: TGTGCTAGTGGTTTGACCGGGGGCCTGAGAGAGACCCAGTACTTC. It specifies CASGLTGGLRETQYF.

This clone was seen a few times. This sequence joins TRBV2 and TRBJ2-3; 10 bases agree with TRBD2. After removal of 3 bases from V and 5 bases from J, the junction contained 5 bases not matched to a gene. Germline V gives CDR1 SNHLY, CDR2 FYNNEI. This CDR3 region has 15 residues. The CDR3 bases are TGTGCCAGCAGTGATCTAGCGGGGGCCGGAGATACGCAGTATTTT. Translated, it gives CASSDLAGAGDTQYF.

The chain combines TRBV7-6 with TRBJ1-1; D not certain. V lost 1 base and J 1 base, leaving 7 bases between the germline ends. The CDR3 spans 14 residues. Germline values: CDR1 SGHVS, CDR2 FNYEAQ. This CDR3 reads CASSLGPQNTEAFF. In DNA, the CDR3 is TGTGCCAGCAGCTTAGGACCTCAGAACACTGAAGCTTTCTTT.

V usage is TRBV2 and J usage is TRBJ1-1; TRBD1 matches at 7 bases. Per the germline V gene, CDR1 is SNHLY and CDR2 is FYNNEI. The J segment lost 6 bases and the V segment lost 7 bases, leaving 5 bases of the junction unmatched. The CDR3 is 12 residues long. The CDR3 coding sequence is TGTGCCAGCATAGGGACAGCAGCTGAAGCTTTCTTT. Translation: CASIGTAAEAFF. The entire variable domain, with the rest obtained from reference TRBV2 and TRBJ1-1, is as follows: EPEVTQTPSHQVTQMGQEVILRCVPISNHLYFYWYRQILGQKVEFLVSFYNNEISEKSEIFDDQFSVERPDGSNFTLKIRSTKLEDSAMYFCASIGTAAEAFFGQGTRLTVV.

In this sample, this clone turned up once. V and J are TRBV15 and TRBJ2-5; 7 bases line up with TRBD1. Judging by the DNA end, TRBJ2-7 fits better; the J call may be wrong. The CDR3 contains 15 residues. Germline V lookup: CDR1 LNHNV, CDR2 YYDKDF (reference sequence). The CDR3 here is CATSSRQGGDYEQYF. DNA for the CDR3: TGTGCCACCAGCAGCCGACAGGGTGGGGACTACGAGCAGTACTTC.

The chain has TRBV5-6 and TRBJ1-1, with D tentatively TRBD1 (5 bases). The V end was cut by 4 bases, the J end by 1 base, with 8 bases between. The CDR3 spans 13 residues. Germline V gene sequence: CDR1 SGHDT, CDR2 YYEEEE. The DNA of the CDR3 is TGTGCCAGCAGCGTTGGGGGGAACACTGAAGCTTTCTTT. Encoded protein: CASSVGGNTEAFF.

The chain uses TRBV5-6 and TRBJ2-2, with no clear D. Per the germline V gene, CDR1 is SGHDT and CDR2 is YYEEEE. The V end lost 2 bases, the J end lost 4 bases, and 12 bases lay between the germline ends. There are 15 residues in the CDR3. CDR3 coding DNA: TGTGCCAGCAGCTTAGCCACATCGGGCACCGGGGAGCTGTTTTTT. The encoded protein is CASSLATSGTGELFF.

This clone was detected once. The V call is TRBV5-1, the J call TRBJ2-3; possible D gene TRBD2, 5 bases. The V and J ends lost 1 base and 0 bases respectively, with 9 bases between them. The CDR3 consists of 15 residues. Germline-derived CDR1 and CDR2 are SGHRS and YFSETQ. Here the CDR3 reads CASSLRGASTDTQYF. The CDR3 nucleotides read TGCGCCAGCAGCTTGCGGGGAGCGAGCACAGATACGCAGTATTTT.

This clone has more than one count but fewer than ten. V and J are TRBV27 and TRBJ1-1; D perhaps matches TRBD1 (5 bases). Germline CDR1 MNHEY, CDR2 SMNVEV (reference sequence). The CDR3 length is 13 residues. V was clipped by 5 bases and J by 4 bases, with 11 bases between them. The CDR3 here is CASSPRQPTEAFF. The CDR3, as DNA: TGTGCCAGCAGTCCACGACAGCCCACTGAAGCTTTCTTT.